This T cell receptor beta chain was sequenced during a study of cytomegalovirus exposure and HLA in healthy donors. Study results and limitations: Likely technical artifact: a cluster of highly shared sequence variants. As a later analysis showed, a missense DCLRE1C variant was linked to trimming of TCR beta V- and J-genes.

Primers for the PCR totalled 60 Vbeta and 13 Jbeta. This table comes from immunoSEQ multiplex PCR, and its TCRdb copy is limited to in-frame clones, with some not included. The profile shows around 150,000 clones, roughly 90% of them singletons. The table lists this clone with a count of one. Its antigen is unidentified. Trimming left V 4 bases short and J 2 bases short, with 11 bases between. The CDR3 runs to 13 residues. Germline V lookup: CDR1 GTSNPN, CDR2 SVGIG (reference sequence). V usage is TRBV30 and J usage is TRBJ2-5; TRBD1 is a possible D gene (5 bases). The sequence came from a woman aged 18-29 years in good health and CMV-seronegative. The source material was PBMCs. The CDR3: CAWTIKGQETQYF. The CDR3, as DNA: TGTGCCTGGACGATCAAGGGGCAAGAGACCCAGTACTTC.